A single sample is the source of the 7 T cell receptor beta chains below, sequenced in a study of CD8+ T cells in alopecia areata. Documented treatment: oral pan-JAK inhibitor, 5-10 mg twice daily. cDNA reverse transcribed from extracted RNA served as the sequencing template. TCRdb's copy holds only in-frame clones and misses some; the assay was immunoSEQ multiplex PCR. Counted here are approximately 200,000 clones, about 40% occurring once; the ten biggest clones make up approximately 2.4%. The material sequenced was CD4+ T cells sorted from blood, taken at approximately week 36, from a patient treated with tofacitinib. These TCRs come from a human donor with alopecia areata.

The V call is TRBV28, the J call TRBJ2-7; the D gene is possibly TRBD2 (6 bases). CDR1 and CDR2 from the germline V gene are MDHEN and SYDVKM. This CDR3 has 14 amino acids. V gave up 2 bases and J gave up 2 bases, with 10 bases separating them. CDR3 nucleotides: TGTGCCAGCAGTTTAGTCGGGAGACCCTACGAGCAGTACTTC. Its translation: CASSLVGRPYEQYF.

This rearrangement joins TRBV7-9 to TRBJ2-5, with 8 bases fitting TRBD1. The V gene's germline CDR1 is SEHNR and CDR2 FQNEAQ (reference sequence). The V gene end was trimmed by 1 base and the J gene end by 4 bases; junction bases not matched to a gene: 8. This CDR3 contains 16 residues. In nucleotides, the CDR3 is TGTGCCAGCAGCTTAGGCAGGGGGCGCTTCGGAGAGACCCAGTACTTC. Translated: CASSLGRGRFGETQYF.

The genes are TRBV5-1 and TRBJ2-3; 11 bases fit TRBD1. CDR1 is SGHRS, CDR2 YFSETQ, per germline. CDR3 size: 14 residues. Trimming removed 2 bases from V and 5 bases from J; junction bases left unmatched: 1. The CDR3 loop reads CASSLGTGGDTQYF. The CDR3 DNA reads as TGCGCCAGCAGCTTAGGGACAGGGGGAGATACGCAGTATTTT.

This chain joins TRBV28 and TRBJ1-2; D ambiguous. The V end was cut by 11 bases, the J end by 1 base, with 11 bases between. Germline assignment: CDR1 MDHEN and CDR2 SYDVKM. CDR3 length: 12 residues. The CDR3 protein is CALKWGNYGYTF. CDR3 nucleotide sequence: TGTGCCCTGAAGTGGGGTAACTATGGCTACACCTTC.

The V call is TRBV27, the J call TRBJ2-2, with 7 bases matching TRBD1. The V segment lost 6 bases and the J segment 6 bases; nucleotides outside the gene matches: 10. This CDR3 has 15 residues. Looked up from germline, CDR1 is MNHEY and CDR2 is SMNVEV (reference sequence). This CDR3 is CASSSRQGRSGELFF. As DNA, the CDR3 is TGTGCCAGCAGCTCGCGACAGGGTCGCTCCGGGGAGCTGTTTTTT.

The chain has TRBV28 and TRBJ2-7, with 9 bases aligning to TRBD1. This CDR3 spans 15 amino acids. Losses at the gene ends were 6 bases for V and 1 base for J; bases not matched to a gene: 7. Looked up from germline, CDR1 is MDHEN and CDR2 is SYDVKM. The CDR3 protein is CASRTQGAGSYEQYF. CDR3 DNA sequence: TGTGCCAGCAGGACACAGGGGGCGGGTTCCTACGAGCAGTACTTC.

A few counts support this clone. The CDR3, as DNA: TGTGCCAGCAGCTTTACACAGGGAGATACGCAGTATTTT. This translates into CASSFTQGDTQYF. The chain links TRBV7-2 to TRBJ2-3; TRBD1 is a possible D gene (6 bases). Per the germline V gene, CDR1 is SGHTA and CDR2 is FQGNSA. The germline V and J ends were trimmed by 3 bases and 5 bases, with 9 bases remaining between them. CDR3 size: 13 residues. Looking up the rest from reference TRBV7-2 and TRBJ2-3 gives the full variable domain: GAGVSQSPSNKVTEKGKDVELRCDPISGHTALYWYRQSLGQGLEFLIYFQGNSAPDKSGLPSDRFSAERTGGSVSTLTIQRTQQEDSAVYLCASSFTQGDTQYFGPGTRLTVL.